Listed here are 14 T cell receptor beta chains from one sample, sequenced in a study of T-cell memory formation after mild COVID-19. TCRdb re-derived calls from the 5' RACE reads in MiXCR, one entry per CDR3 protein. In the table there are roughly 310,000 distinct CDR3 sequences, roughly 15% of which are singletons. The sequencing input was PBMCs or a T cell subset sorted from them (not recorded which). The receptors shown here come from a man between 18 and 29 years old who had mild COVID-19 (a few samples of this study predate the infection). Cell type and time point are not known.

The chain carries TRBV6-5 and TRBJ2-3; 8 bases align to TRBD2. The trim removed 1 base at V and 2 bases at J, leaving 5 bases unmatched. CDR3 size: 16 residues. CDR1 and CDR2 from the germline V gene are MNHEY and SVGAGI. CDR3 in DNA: TGTGCCAGCAGTTACTTGCGGGGGGCCGTCACAGATACGCAGTATTTT. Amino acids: CASSYLRGAVTDTQYF.

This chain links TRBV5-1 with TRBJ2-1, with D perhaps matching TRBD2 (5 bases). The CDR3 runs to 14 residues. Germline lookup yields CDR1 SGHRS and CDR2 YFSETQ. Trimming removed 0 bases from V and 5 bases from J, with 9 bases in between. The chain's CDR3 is CASSLDPSNNEQFF. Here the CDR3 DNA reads TGCGCCAGCAGCTTGGATCCTAGCAACAATGAGCAGTTCTTC.

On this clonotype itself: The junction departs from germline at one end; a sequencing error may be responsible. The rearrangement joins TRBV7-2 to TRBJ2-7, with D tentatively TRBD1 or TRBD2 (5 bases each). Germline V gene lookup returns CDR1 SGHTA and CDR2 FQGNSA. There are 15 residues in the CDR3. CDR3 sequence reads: CDSSLQVFGAAEQYF. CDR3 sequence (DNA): TGTGACAGCAGCTTACAAGTTTTCGGGGCTGCCGAGCAGTACTTC.

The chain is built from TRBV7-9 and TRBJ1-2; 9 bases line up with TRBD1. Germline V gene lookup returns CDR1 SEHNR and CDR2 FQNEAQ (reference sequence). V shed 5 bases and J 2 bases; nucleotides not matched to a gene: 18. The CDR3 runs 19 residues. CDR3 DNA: TGTGCCAGCAGCGCAAGAATCCGGGACAGGGACCCCTCCAACTATGGCTACACCTTC. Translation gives CASSARIRDRDPSNYGYTF. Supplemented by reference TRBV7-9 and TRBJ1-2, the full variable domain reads DTGVSQNPRHKITKRGQNVTFRCDPISEHNRLYWYRQTLGQGPEFLTYFQNEAQLEKSRLLSDRFSAERPKGSFSTLEIQRTEQGDSAMYLCASSARIRDRDPSNYGYTFGSGTRLTVV.

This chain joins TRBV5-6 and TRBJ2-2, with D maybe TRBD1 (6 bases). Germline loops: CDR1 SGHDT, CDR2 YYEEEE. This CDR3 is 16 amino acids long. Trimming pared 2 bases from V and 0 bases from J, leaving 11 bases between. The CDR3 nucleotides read TGTGCCAGCAGCTTCTGGGACAACTCGAACACCGGGGAGCTGTTTTTT. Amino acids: CASSFWDNSNTGELFF.

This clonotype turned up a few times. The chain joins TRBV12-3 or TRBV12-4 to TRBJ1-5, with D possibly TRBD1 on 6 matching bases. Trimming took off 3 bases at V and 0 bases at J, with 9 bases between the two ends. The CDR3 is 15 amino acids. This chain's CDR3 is CASSLTGHSNQPQHF. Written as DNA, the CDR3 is TGTGCCAGCAGTTTGACAGGCCATAGCAATCAGCCCCAGCATTTT.

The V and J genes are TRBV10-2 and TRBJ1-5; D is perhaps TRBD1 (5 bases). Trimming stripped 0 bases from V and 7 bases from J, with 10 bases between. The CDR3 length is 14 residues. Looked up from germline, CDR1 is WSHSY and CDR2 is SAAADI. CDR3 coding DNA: TGCGCCAGCAGTGAGTCGTGGGGGTCCCAGCCCCAGCATTTT. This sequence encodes CASSESWGSQPQHF.

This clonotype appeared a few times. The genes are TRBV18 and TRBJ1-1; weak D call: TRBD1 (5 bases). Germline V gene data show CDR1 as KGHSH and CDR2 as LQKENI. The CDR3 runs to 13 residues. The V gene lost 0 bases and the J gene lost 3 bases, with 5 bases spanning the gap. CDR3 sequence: CASSPPGDTEAFF. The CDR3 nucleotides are TGTGCCAGCTCACCACCGGGGGACACTGAAGCTTTCTTT.

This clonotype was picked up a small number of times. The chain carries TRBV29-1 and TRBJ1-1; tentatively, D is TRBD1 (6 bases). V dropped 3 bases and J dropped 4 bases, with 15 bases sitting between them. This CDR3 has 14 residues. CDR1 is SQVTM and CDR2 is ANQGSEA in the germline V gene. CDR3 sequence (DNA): TGCAGCGTTGAGGGGGGGACAATCGTCACTGAAGCTTTCTTT. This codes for CSVEGGTIVTEAFF.

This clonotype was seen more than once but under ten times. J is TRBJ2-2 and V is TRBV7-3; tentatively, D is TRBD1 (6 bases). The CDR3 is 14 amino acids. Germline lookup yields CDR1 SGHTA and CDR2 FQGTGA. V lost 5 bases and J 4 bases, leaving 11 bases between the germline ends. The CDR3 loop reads CASSMVRGTGELFF. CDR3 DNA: TGTGCCAGCAGCATGGTCAGGGGCACCGGGGAGCTGTTTTTT.

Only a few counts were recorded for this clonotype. As DNA, the CDR3 is TGTGCCAGCAGCCAAGAGGGACTCGGCTCCTACGAGCAGTACTTC. It yields the protein CASSQEGLGSYEQYF. J is TRBJ2-7 and V is TRBV3-1; D perhaps matches TRBD2 (6 bases). Germline CDR1 reads LGHDT; CDR2 reads YNNKEL (reference sequence). There are 15 residues in the CDR3. V was shortened by 0 bases and J by 0 bases, with 9 bases between the two germline ends.

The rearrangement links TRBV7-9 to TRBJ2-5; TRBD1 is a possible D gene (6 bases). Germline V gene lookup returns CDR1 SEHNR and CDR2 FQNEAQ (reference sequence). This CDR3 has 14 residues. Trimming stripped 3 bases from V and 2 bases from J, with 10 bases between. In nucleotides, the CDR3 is TGTGCCAGCAGCTTCGGGACACGACAAGAGACCCAGTACTTC. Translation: CASSFGTRQETQYF.

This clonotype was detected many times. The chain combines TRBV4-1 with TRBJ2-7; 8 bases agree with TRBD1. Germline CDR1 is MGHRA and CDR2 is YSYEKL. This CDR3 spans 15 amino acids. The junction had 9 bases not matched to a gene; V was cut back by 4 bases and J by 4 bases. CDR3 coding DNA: TGCGCCAGCAGCCTTGACGGGACAGGAGGATACGAGCAGTACGTC. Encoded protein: CASSLDGTGGYEQYV.

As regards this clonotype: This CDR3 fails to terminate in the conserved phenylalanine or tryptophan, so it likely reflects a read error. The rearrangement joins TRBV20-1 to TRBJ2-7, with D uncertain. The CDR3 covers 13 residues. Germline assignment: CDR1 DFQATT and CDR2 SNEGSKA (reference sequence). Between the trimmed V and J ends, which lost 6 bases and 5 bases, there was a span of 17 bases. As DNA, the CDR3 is TGCAGTGCCCGGTGGACCAATGGGGACGAGCAGTACTTA. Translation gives CSARWTNGDEQYL.